This TCR beta chain was observed in a study of T-cell reconstitution after alpha-beta-depleted transplantation in children. Findings and limits, study-wide: Newly made T cells mostly supplied T-cell counts and diversity one year after transplant. As was reported, about two months after transplant, alpha-beta T cells came from several hundred expanded graft clones.

V was clipped by 3 bases and J by 2 bases; unmatched bases: 13. Germline V gene sequence: CDR1 KGHSH, CDR2 LQKENI. The CDR3 covers 18 residues. Details on this clonotype: The antigen remains unidentified.

Unique molecular identifiers were incorporated during preparation of the TCRbeta library. In TCRdb, the PCR reads were re-called with MiXCR into one record per CDR3 protein. The data show a few hundred thousand distinct CDR3 sequences, roughly 17% seen once. The receptor's source is a boy less than two years old who had a stem cell transplant for Wiskott-Aldrich syndrome, so the T cells may come from the graft donor. The sample consisted of PBMCs, mostly from graft donor cells, taken 360 days after TCRalphabeta/CD19-depleted stem cell transplant. The chain links TRBV18 to TRBJ2-3, with 8 bases aligning to TRBD2. In DNA, the CDR3 is TGTGCCAGCTCACCCCGTGGAGCGGGGGTTCCATTCACAGATACGCAGTATTTT. Residues: CASSPRGAGVPFTDTQYF.